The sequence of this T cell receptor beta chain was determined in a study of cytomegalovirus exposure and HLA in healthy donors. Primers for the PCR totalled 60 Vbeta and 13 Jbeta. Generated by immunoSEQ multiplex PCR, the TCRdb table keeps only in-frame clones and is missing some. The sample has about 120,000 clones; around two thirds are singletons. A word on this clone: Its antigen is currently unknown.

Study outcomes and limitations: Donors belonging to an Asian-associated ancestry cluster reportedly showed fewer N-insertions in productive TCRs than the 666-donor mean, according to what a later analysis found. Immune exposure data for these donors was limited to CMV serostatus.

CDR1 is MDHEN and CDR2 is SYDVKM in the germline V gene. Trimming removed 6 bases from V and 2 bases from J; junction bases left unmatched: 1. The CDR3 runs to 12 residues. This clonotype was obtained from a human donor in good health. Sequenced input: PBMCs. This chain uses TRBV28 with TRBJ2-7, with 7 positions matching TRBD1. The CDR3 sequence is CASRGQPYEQYF. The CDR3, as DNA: TGTGCCAGCAGGGGACAGCCCTACGAGCAGTACTTC.